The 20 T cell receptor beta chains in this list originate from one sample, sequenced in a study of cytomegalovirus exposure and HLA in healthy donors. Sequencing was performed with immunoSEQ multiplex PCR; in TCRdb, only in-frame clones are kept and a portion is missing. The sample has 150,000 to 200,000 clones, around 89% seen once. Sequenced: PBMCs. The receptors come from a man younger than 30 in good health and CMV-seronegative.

DNA of the CDR3: TGTGCCAGCAGTCAAACTGGGGCTAGCGGGTACTTC. The encoded protein is CASSQTGASGYF. The chain carries TRBV6-6 and TRBJ2-5; 7 positions match TRBD2. Germline CDR1 MNHNY, CDR2 SVGAGI (reference sequence). Trimming cost V 5 bases and J 13 bases; bases outside gene matches: 10. The CDR3 length is 12 residues.

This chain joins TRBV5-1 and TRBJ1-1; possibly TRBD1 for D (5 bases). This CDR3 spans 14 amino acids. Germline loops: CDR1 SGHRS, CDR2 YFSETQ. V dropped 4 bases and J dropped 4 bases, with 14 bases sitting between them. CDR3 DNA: TGCGCCAGCAGCGGGGAATGGGGGGTCACTGAAGCTTTCTTT. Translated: CASSGEWGVTEAFF.

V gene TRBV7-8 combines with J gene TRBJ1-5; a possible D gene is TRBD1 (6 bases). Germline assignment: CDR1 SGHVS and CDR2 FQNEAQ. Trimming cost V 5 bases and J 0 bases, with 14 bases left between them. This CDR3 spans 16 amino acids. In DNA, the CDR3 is TGTGCCAGCAGCGTCACAGGGACCTTTAGCAATCAGCCCCAGCATTTT. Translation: CASSVTGTFSNQPQHF.

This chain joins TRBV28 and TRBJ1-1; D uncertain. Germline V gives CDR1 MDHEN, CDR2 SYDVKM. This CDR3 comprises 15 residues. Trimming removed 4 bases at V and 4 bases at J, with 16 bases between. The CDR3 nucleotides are TGTGCCAGCAGTTCTTACAGAGTTGGAAGCACTGAAGCTTTCTTT. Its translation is CASSSYRVGSTEAFF.

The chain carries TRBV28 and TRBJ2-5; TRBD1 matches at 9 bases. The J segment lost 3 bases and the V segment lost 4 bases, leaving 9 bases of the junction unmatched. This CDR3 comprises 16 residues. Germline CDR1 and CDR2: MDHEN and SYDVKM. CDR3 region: CASSWAGTGPKETQYF. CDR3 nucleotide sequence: TGTGCCAGCAGTTGGGCTGGGACAGGGCCGAAAGAGACCCAGTACTTC.

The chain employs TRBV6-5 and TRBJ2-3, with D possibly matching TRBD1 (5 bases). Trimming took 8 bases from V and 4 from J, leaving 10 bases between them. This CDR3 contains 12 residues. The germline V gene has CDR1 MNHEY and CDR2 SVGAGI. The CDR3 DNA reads TGTGCCAGCTCACGGACACCAGATACGCAGTATTTT. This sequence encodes CASSRTPDTQYF.

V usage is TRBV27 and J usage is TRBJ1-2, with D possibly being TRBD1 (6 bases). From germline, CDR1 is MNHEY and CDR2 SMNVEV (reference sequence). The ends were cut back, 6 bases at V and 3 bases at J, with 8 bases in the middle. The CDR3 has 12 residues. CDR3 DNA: TGTGCCAGCAGACAGGGAGACTATGGCTACACCTTC. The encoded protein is CASRQGDYGYTF.

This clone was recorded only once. The CDR3 sequence: CASSEYTGGSYNEQFF. The CDR3 region has the DNA TGTGCCAGCAGTGAATACACGGGGGGATCCTACAATGAGCAGTTCTTC. J is TRBJ2-1 and V is TRBV25-1, with 7 bases lining up with TRBD2. The CDR3 covers 16 residues. V trimming: 0 bases; J trimming: 1 base; junction bases outside the gene matches: 3. Germline CDR1 is MGHDK and CDR2 is SYGVNS.

In nucleotides, the CDR3 is TGTGCCAGCAGCCTAAGGGACAGGAGTAATGAAAAACTGTTTTTT. Its protein is CASSLRDRSNEKLFF. V and J are TRBV7-2 and TRBJ1-4; 8 bases match TRBD1. After removal of 5 bases from V and 4 bases from J, the junction contained 6 bases not matched to a gene. Germline CDR1 SGHTA, CDR2 FQGNSA. This CDR3 has 15 amino acids.

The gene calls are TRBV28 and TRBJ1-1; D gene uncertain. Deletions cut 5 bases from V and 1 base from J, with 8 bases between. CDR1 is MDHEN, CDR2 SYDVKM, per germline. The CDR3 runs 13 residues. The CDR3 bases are TGTGCCAGCAGTCGCGCAGGGAACACTGAAGCTTTCTTT. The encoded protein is CASSRAGNTEAFF. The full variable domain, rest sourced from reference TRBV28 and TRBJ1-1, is DVKVTQSSRYLVKRTGEKVFLECVQDMDHENMFWYRQDPGLGLRLIYFSYDVKMKEKGDIPEGYSVSREKKERFSLILESASTNQTSMYLCASSRAGNTEAFFGQGTRLTVV.

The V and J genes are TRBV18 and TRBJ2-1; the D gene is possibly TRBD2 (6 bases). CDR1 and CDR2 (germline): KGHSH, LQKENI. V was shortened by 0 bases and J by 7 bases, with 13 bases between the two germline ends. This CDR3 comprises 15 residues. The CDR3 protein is CASSPPGGRLNEQFF. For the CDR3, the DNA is TGTGCCAGCTCACCACCGGGGGGTCGCTTAAATGAGCAGTTCTTC. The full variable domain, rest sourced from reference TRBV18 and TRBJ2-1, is NAGVMQNPRHLVRRRGQEARLRCSPMKGHSHVYWYRQLPEEGLKFMVYLQKENIIDESGMPKERFSAEFPKEGPSILRIQQVVRGDSAAYFCASSPPGGRLNEQFFGPGTRLTVL.

This CDR3 reads CASSQAGRTGELFF. The DNA of the CDR3 is TGTGCCAGCAGCCAAGCGGGTCGAACCGGGGAGCTGTTTTTT. This rearrangement joins TRBV14 to TRBJ2-2; D not certain. Germline V gene lookup returns CDR1 SGHDN and CDR2 FVKESK. This CDR3 has 14 residues. V was cut by 1 base and J by 5 bases, with 8 bases left in between.

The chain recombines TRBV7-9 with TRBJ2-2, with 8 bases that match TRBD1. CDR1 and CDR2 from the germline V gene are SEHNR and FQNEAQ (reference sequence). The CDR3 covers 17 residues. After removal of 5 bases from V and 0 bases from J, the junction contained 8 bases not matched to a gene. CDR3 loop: CASSRGAGGANTGELFF. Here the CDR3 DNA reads TGTGCCAGCAGCCGTGGGGCAGGGGGCGCGAACACCGGGGAGCTGTTTTTT.

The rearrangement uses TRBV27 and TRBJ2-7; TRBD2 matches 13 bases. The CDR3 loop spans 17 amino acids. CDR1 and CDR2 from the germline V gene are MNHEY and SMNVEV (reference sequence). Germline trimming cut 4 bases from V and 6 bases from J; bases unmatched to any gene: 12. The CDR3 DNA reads TGTGCCAGCAGTTCCAATCTTGGACTAGCGGGAGCTGGCGAGCAGTACTTC. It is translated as CASSSNLGLAGAGEQYF.

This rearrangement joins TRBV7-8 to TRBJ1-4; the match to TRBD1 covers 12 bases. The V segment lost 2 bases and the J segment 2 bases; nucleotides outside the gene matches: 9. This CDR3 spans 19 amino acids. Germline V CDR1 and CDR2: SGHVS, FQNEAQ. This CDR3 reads CASSLIGTGGGRTNEKLFF. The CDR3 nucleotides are TGTGCCAGCAGCTTAATAGGGACAGGGGGCGGAAGGACTAATGAAAAACTGTTTTTT.

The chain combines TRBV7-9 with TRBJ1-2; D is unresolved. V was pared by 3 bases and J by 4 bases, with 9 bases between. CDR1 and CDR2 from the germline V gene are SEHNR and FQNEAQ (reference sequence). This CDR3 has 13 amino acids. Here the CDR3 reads CASSFNSVYGYTF. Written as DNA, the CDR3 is TGTGCCAGCAGCTTTAATTCAGTCTATGGCTACACCTTC. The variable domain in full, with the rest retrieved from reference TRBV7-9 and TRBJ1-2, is DTGVSQNPRHKITKRGQNVTFRCDPISEHNRLYWYRQTLGQGPEFLTYFQNEAQLEKSRLLSDRFSAERPKGSFSTLEIQRTEQGDSAMYLCASSFNSVYGYTFGSGTRLTVV.

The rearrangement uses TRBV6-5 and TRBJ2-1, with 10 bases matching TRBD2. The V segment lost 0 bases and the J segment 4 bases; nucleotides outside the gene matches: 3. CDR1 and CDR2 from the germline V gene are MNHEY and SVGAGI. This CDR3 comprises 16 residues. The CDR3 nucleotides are TGTGCCAGCAGTTACTCTAGCGGGGGGCCATACAATGAGCAGTTCTTC. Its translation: CASSYSSGGPYNEQFF.

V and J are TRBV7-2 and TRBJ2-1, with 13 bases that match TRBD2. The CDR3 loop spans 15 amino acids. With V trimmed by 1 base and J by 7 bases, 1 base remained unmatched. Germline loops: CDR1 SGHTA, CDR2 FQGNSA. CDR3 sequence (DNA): TGTGCCAGCAGCTTAGGACTAGCGGGGGGTAATGAGCAGTTCTTC. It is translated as CASSLGLAGGNEQFF.

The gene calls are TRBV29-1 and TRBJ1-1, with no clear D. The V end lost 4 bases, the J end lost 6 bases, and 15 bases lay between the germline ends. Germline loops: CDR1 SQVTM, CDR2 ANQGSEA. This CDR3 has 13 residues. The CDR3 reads CSVARRASPEAFF. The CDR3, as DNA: TGCAGCGTTGCCCGGAGGGCGAGCCCTGAAGCTTTCTTT. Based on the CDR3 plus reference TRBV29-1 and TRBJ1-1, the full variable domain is SAVISQKPSRDICQRGTSLTIQCQVDSQVTMMFWYRQQPGQSLTLIATANQGSEATYESGFVIDKFPISRPNLTFSTLTVSNMSPEDSSIYLCSVARRASPEAFFGQGTRLTVV.

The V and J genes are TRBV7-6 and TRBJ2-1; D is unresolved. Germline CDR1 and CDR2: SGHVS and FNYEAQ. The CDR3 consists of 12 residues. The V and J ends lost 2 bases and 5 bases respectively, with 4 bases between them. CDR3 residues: CASSLNNNEQFF. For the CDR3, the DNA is TGTGCCAGCAGCTTAAACAACAATGAGCAGTTCTTC.